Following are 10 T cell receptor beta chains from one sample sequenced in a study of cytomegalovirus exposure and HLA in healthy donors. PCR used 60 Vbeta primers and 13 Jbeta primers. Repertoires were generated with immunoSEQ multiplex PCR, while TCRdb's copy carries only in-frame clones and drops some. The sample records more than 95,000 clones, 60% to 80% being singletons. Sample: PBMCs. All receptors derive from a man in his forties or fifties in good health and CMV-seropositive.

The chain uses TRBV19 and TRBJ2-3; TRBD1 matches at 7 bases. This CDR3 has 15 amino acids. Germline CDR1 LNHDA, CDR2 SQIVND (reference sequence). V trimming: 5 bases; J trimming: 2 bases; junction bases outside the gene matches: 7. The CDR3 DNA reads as TGTGCCAGTAGTTTCAGGACAGGACACACAGATACGCAGTATTTT. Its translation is CASSFRTGHTDTQYF.

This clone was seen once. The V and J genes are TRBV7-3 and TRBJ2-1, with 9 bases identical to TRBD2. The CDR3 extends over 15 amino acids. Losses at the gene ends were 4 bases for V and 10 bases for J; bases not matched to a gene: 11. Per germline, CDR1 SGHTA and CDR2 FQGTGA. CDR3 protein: CASSSVGGSGREQFF. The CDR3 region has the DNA TGTGCCAGCAGCTCCGTAGGGGGGAGCGGGAGGGAGCAGTTCTTC.

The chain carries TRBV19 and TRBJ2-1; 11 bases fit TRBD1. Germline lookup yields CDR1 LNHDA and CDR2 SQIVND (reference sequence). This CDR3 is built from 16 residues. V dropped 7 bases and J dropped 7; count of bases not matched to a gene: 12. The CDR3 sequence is CASKMNGQGARNEQFF. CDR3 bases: TGTGCCAGTAAGATGAATGGACAGGGGGCGCGAAATGAGCAGTTCTTC.

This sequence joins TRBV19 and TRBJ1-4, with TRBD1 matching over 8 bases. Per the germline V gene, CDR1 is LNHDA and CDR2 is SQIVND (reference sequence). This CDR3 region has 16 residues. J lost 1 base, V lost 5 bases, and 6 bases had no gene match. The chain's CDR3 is CASSSTGGVTNEKLFF. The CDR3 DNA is TGTGCCAGTAGTTCTACAGGGGGAGTAACTAATGAAAAACTGTTTTTT.

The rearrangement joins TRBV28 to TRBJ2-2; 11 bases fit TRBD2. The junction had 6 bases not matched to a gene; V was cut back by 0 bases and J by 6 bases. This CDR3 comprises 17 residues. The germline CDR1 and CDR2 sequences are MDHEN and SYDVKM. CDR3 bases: TGTGCCAGCAGTTTATGGAGGCTAGCGGGAGGCCCCGGGGAGCTGTTTTTT. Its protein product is CASSLWRLAGGPGELFF.

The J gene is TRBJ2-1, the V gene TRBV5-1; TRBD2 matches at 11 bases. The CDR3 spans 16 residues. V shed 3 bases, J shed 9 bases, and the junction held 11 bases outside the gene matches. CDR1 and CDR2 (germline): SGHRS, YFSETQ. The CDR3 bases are TGCGCCAGCAGCTCTACCATACTAGCGGGAGTCCCTGAGCAGTTCTTC. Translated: CASSSTILAGVPEQFF.

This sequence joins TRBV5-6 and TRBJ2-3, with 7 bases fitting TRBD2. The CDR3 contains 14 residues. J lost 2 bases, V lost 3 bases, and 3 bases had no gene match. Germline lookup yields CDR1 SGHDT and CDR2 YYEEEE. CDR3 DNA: TGTGCCAGCAGCTCGGGGGGAGTCACAGATACGCAGTATTTT. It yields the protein CASSSGGVTDTQYF. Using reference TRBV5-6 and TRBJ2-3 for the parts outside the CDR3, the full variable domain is DAGVTQSPTHLIKTRGQQVTLRCSPKSGHDTVSWYQQALGQGPQFIFQYYEEEERQRGNFPDRFSGHQFPNYSSELNVNALLLGDSALYLCASSSGGVTDTQYFGPGTRLTVL.

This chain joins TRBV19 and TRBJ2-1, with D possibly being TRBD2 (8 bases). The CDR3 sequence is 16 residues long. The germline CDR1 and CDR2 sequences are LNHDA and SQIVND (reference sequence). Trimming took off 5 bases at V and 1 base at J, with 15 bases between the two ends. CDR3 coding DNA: TGTGCCAGTAGTGAAGGGGGCGGGAGGTCCTACAATGAGCAGTTCTTC. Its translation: CASSEGGGRSYNEQFF.

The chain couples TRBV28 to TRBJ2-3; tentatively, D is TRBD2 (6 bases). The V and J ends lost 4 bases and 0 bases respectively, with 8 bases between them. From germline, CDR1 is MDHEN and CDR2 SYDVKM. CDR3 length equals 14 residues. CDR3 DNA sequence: TGTGCCAGCAGTTCCGGGACTAGCACAGATACGCAGTATTTT. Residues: CASSSGTSTDTQYF.

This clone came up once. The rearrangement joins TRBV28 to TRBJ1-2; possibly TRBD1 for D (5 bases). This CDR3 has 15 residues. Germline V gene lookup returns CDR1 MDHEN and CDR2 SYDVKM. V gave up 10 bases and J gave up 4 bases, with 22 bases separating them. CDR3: CATQAPFVGGYGYTF. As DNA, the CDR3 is TGTGCCACCCAGGCCCCCTTCGTCGGGGGCTATGGCTACACCTTC.